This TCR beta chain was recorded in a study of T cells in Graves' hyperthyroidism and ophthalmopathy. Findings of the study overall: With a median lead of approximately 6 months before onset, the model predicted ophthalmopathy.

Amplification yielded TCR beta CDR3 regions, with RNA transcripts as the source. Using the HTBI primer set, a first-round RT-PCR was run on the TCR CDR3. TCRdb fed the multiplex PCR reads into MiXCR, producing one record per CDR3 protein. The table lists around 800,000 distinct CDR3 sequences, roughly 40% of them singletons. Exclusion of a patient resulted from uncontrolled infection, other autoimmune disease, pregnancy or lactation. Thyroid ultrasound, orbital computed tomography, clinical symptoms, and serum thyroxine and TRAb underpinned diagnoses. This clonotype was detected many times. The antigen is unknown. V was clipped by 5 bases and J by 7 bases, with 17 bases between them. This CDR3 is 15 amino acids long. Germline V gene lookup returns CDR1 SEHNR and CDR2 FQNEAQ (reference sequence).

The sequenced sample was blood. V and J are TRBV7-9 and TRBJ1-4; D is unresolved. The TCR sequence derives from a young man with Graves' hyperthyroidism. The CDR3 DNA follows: TGTGCCAGCAGCACCAACATCGGAGCGGGTGAAAAACTGTTTTTT. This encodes CASSTNIGAGEKLFF.